These 17 T cell receptor beta chains were sequenced from one sample in a study of shared clonotypes between healthy human individuals. Only in-frame clones appear in the TCRdb table, and some are missing; sequencing was by immunoSEQ multiplex PCR. The sample lists roughly 1.4 million clones, around 98.5% occurring once. Sequencing was performed on naive CD4+ T cells sorted from blood. This sample's subset: CD45RA+ positively selected. The receptors were gathered from a man aged 30 to 45 in good health.

The rearrangement uses TRBV18 and TRBJ1-1; 10 bases agree with TRBD1. The junction had 7 bases not matched to a gene; V was cut back by 2 bases and J by 4 bases. CDR1 and CDR2 from the germline V gene are KGHSH and LQKENI. The CDR3 contains 16 residues. The CDR3 here is CASSPVIGQGVTEAFF. In nucleotides, the CDR3 is TGTGCCAGCTCACCAGTAATCGGACAGGGGGTCACTGAAGCTTTCTTT.

V and J are TRBV15 and TRBJ2-3; no clear D. CDR3 length equals 13 residues. Germline V gives CDR1 LNHNV, CDR2 YYDKDF (reference sequence). V was cut by 4 bases and J by 4 bases, with 9 bases left in between. The CDR3 DNA reads TGTGCCACCAGCAAACTCAGATCAGATACGCAGTATTTT. This translates into CATSKLRSDTQYF.

This chain joins TRBV9 and TRBJ2-1; no reliable D call. The CDR3 extends over 14 amino acids. Germline CDR1 and CDR2: SGDLS and YYNGEE. The V end lost 0 bases, the J end lost 8 bases, and 12 bases lay between the germline ends. CDR3 residues: CASSVASRGDEQFF. CDR3 sequence (DNA): TGTGCCAGCAGCGTAGCTAGTCGTGGGGATGAGCAGTTCTTC. The whole variable domain, filled in from reference TRBV9 and TRBJ2-1, reads DSGVTQTPKHLITATGQRVTLRCSPRSGDLSVYWYQQSLDQGLQFLIQYYNGEERAKGNILERFSAQQFPDLHSELNLSSLELGDSALYFCASSVASRGDEQFFGPGTRLTVL.

The rearrangement joins TRBV5-5 to TRBJ2-7; tentatively, D is TRBD1 (5 bases). This CDR3 comprises 17 residues. With 0 bases removed from V and 1 base from J, the gap between germline ends came to 17 bases. The germline V gene encodes CDR1 SGHKS and CDR2 YYEKEE (reference sequence). This CDR3 reads CASSLEGARFYSYEQYF. In DNA, the CDR3 is TGTGCCAGCAGCTTGGAAGGGGCTAGGTTTTATTCCTACGAGCAGTACTTC.

The chain couples TRBV7-9 to TRBJ2-7; 11 nucleotides match TRBD1. CDR3 size: 17 residues. J lost 0 bases, V lost 4 bases, and 8 bases had no gene match. Germline lookup yields CDR1 SEHNR and CDR2 FQNEAQ (reference sequence). DNA for the CDR3: TGTGCCAGCAGCTCCGGGACAGGGGGAAGGACCTCCTACGAGCAGTACTTC. Protein sequence: CASSSGTGGRTSYEQYF. The full variable domain, in which reference TRBV7-9 and TRBJ2-7 provide the parts outside the CDR3, is DTGVSQNPRHKITKRGQNVTFRCDPISEHNRLYWYRQTLGQGPEFLTYFQNEAQLEKSRLLSDRFSAERPKGSFSTLEIQRTEQGDSAMYLCASSSGTGGRTSYEQYFGPGTRLTVT.

This chain joins TRBV2 and TRBJ1-5, with D possibly being TRBD1 (5 bases). Germline CDR1 reads SNHLY; CDR2 reads FYNNEI. Trimming pared 7 bases from V and 6 bases from J, leaving 16 bases between. CDR3 size: 14 residues. The CDR3 protein is CASTPGLGIQPQHF. The CDR3 coding sequence is TGTGCCAGCACTCCGGGACTGGGTATTCAGCCCCAGCATTTT.

V gene TRBV29-1 combines with J gene TRBJ2-1; 14 bases agree with TRBD2. Per the germline V gene, CDR1 is SQVTM and CDR2 is ANQGSEA. CDR3 size: 15 residues. Trimming at V came to 4 bases and at J to 7 bases, leaving 6 bases not matched to a gene. Here the CDR3 DNA reads TGCAGCGTTGGGACTAGCGGGAGGCTTTCGAATGAGCAGTTCTTC. Its translation: CSVGTSGRLSNEQFF.

The CDR3: CASSLRTGFASNYGYTF. The CDR3 DNA follows: TGTGCCAGCAGCTTACGGACAGGGTTTGCCTCTAACTATGGCTACACCTTC. The rearrangement uses TRBV5-5 and TRBJ1-2; 8 nucleotides line up with TRBD1. The CDR3 has 17 residues. After removal of 2 bases from V and 0 bases from J, the junction contained 9 bases not matched to a gene. From germline, CDR1 is SGHKS and CDR2 YYEKEE (reference sequence).

CDR3 sequence (DNA): TGTGCCATCAGTGAACAAGAGTACAATGAGCAGTTCTTC. This translates into CAISEQEYNEQFF. This rearrangement joins TRBV10-3 to TRBJ2-1, with unresolved D. The V and J ends lost 3 bases and 4 bases respectively, with 7 bases between them. This CDR3 comprises 13 residues. The V gene's germline CDR1 is ENHRY and CDR2 SYGVKD.

The chain carries TRBV2 and TRBJ1-1; 10 bases are shared with TRBD1. Trimming at V came to 5 bases and at J to 1 base, leaving 7 bases not matched to a gene. CDR1 and CDR2 from the germline V gene are SNHLY and FYNNEI. This CDR3 contains 16 residues. CDR3 in amino acids: CASSPRDRGTNTEAFF. The CDR3 bases are TGTGCCAGCAGTCCCCGGGACAGGGGAACGAACACTGAAGCTTTCTTT. The entire variable domain, with the rest obtained from reference TRBV2 and TRBJ1-1, is as follows: EPEVTQTPSHQVTQMGQEVILRCVPISNHLYFYWYRQILGQKVEFLVSFYNNEISEKSEIFDDQFSVERPDGSNFTLKIRSTKLEDSAMYFCASSPRDRGTNTEAFFGQGTRLTVV.

The gene calls are TRBV2 and TRBJ1-4; 9 nucleotides line up with TRBD1. V trimming: 10 bases; J trimming: 8 bases; junction bases outside the gene matches: 8. Germline CDR1 is SNHLY and CDR2 is FYNNEI. The CDR3 extends over 13 amino acids. DNA for the CDR3: TGTGCCACCATGGGACAGGGTGGAGAAAAACTGTTTTTT. It yields the protein CATMGQGGEKLFF.

The chain recombines TRBV7-2 with TRBJ1-1; D is possibly TRBD1 (5 bases). Trimming shortened V by 5 bases and J by 8 bases, and 21 bases separated the two germline ends. The CDR3 has 15 residues. Germline V CDR1 and CDR2: SGHTA, FQGNSA. CDR3 coding DNA: TGTGCCAGCAGCCCCGAACGAACCGCTGGGGGAGAAGCTTTCTTT. It codes for CASSPERTAGGEAFF.

The chain uses TRBV9 and TRBJ2-1; 9 bases are a match to TRBD2. CDR3 length equals 16 residues. With V trimmed by 0 bases and J by 6 bases, 7 bases remained unmatched. Germline assignment: CDR1 SGDLS and CDR2 YYNGEE. The CDR3 loop is CASSVVPSGTTNEQFF. Here the CDR3 DNA reads TGTGCCAGCAGCGTAGTGCCTAGCGGGACGACCAATGAGCAGTTCTTC.

This chain connects TRBV5-1 to TRBJ2-2; D call uncertain. The germline V gene has CDR1 SGHRS and CDR2 YFSETQ. The CDR3 totals 11 residues. V gave up 4 bases and J gave up 10 bases, with 8 bases separating them. CDR3 sequence: CASSPGVELFF. CDR3 DNA: TGCGCCAGCAGCCCCGGTGTGGAGCTGTTTTTT.

The genes are TRBV21-1 and TRBJ2-5. TRBV21-1 is a pseudogene. This CDR3 contains 15 residues. This CDR3 reads CASSNGTAYQETQYF. Written as DNA, the CDR3 is TGTGCCAGCAGCAATGGGACGGCGTACCAAGAGACCCAGTACTTC.

The genes are TRBV9 and TRBJ2-1; D is unclear. CDR3 size: 13 residues. Trimming cost V 4 bases and J 3 bases, with 8 bases left between them. CDR1 and CDR2 (germline): SGDLS, YYNGEE. CDR3 residues: CASSPRIYNEQFF. The CDR3 region has the DNA TGTGCCAGCAGCCCGCGGATCTACAATGAGCAGTTCTTC.

This chain links TRBV5-1 with TRBJ2-7; D not certain. The CDR3 extends over 12 amino acids. V was trimmed by 0 bases and J by 6 bases, leaving 7 bases between them. The germline CDR1 and CDR2 sequences are SGHRS and YFSETQ. CDR3 sequence reads: CASSLDSREQYF. The CDR3 DNA is TGCGCCAGCAGCTTGGACAGCCGCGAGCAGTACTTC.